Shown below are 17 T cell receptor beta chains from a single sample sequenced in a study of T cell repertoires in cytomegalovirus infection. These TCRs are of unknown antigen specificity. TCRdb passed the reads through MiXCR, listing each CDR3 protein once. The table records hundreds of thousands of distinct CDR3 sequences, 40% to 50% of them present only once. The material sequenced was cultured PBMCs, taken from culture after CMV antigen stimulation. All receptors come from a human donor in good health (CMV status not recorded). Some clones in this sample may be carry-over from other donors' samples.

The chain uses TRBV7-8 and TRBJ1-5; 8 bases are shared with TRBD1. The length of the CDR3 is 14 residues. J gave up 7 bases and V 3 bases, and 5 bases lay outside the gene matches. Looked up from germline, CDR1 is SGHVS and CDR2 is FQNEAQ. CDR3 sequence: CASSFGTGEQPQHF. The DNA for the CDR3 is TGTGCCAGCAGCTTCGGGACAGGTGAACAGCCCCAGCATTTT.

This chain links TRBV6-1 with TRBJ1-1; a possible D gene is TRBD1 (6 bases). The V gene lost 3 bases and the J gene lost 5 bases, with 13 bases spanning the gap. Looked up from germline, CDR1 is MNHNS and CDR2 is SASEGT. The CDR3 spans 14 residues. In DNA, the CDR3 is TGTGCCAGCAGTGAGTGGGGGCCCGGGACTGAAGCTTTCTTT. Translating it yields CASSEWGPGTEAFF.

The chain joins TRBV20-1 to TRBJ2-1, with 10 bases that match TRBD2. CDR1 is DFQATT, CDR2 SNEGSKA, per germline (reference sequence). With V trimmed by 6 bases and J by 9 bases, 14 bases remained unmatched. The CDR3 covers 15 residues. The CDR3 reads CSAARVLAGVGEQFF. CDR3 nucleotides: TGCAGTGCGGCTAGAGTCCTAGCGGGAGTTGGTGAGCAGTTCTTC.

V gene TRBV7-9 combines with J gene TRBJ2-1; 7 nucleotides align to TRBD2. Looked up from germline, CDR1 is SEHNR and CDR2 is FQNEAQ (reference sequence). With 0 bases clipped from V and 7 bases from J, the junction kept 6 bases outside the gene matches. This CDR3 comprises 15 residues. Here the CDR3 reads CASSLAYGGINEQFF. The CDR3 region has the DNA TGTGCCAGCAGCTTAGCCTACGGGGGGATTAATGAGCAGTTCTTC.

The CDR3 loop reads CASSFITGTSGTPLSGEQFF. In DNA, the CDR3 is TGTGCCAGCAGCTTTATTACCGGGACTAGCGGGACCCCCTTATCCGGAGAGCAGTTCTTC. The rearrangement joins TRBV7-9 to TRBJ2-1, with 13 bases identical to TRBD2. V lost 3 bases to trimming and J lost 10 bases; unmatched junction nucleotides: 21. In germline, CDR1 is SEHNR, CDR2 FQNEAQ (reference sequence). The CDR3 is 20 residues long.

This clonotype turned up a few times. This chain connects TRBV7-4 to TRBJ2-7; 7 positions agree with TRBD1. Unmatched junction bases numbered 17, after V lost 6 bases and J lost 6 bases. The CDR3 has 16 residues. Germline lookup yields CDR1 SGHVT and CDR2 SQSDAQ. The CDR3 loop reads CASSPTPQGVWSEQYF. The DNA of the CDR3 is TGTGCCAGCAGTCCGACCCCCCAGGGGGTTTGGAGCGAGCAGTACTTC.

The rearrangement joins TRBV2 to TRBJ2-2, with D perhaps assigned TRBD1 or TRBD2 (6 bases each). The CDR3 covers 15 residues. The V end lost 10 bases, the J end lost 3 bases, and 18 bases lay between the germline ends. Germline-derived CDR1 and CDR2 are SNHLY and FYNNEI. CDR3 DNA sequence: TGTGCCACGTCCTGGGGGGCGCGGTACACCGGGGAGCTGTTTTTT. Amino acid sequence: CATSWGARYTGELFF.

This clonotype has more than one count but fewer than ten. This chain links TRBV27 with TRBJ2-1; the D is unclear. This CDR3 comprises 12 residues. Germline CDR1 reads MNHEY; CDR2 reads SMNVEV (reference sequence). The germline V and J ends were trimmed by 2 bases and 8 bases, with 7 bases remaining between them. CDR3 loop: CASSLGPYEQFF. CDR3 DNA sequence: TGTGCCAGCAGTTTAGGTCCCTATGAGCAGTTCTTC.

There are many counts of this clonotype. The V and J genes are TRBV7-2 and TRBJ2-5; no definite D call. Germline CDR1 and CDR2: SGHTA and FQGNSA. The CDR3 totals 13 residues. V shed 2 bases and J shed 4 bases, with 8 bases lying between them. The DNA for the CDR3 is TGTGCCAGCAGCTTATTTTGGGGAGAGACCCAGTACTTC. As protein: CASSLFWGETQYF.

This clonotype was found a few times. The V gene is TRBV12-3 or TRBV12-4, the J gene TRBJ2-1, with 9 positions matching TRBD2. CDR3 size: 16 residues. The V segment lost 3 bases and the J segment 7 bases; nucleotides outside the gene matches: 10. The CDR3 region has the DNA TGTGCCAGCAGTTTCGGTCGCGGGGGGGCAGGAAATGAGCAGTTCTTC. This gives the protein CASSFGRGGAGNEQFF.

This rearrangement joins TRBV6-1 to TRBJ1-6, with a possible D match to TRBD1 (5 bases). V gave up 5 bases and J gave up 10 bases, with 21 bases separating them. CDR1 MNHNS and CDR2 SASEGT come from the germline V gene. The CDR3 covers 16 residues. The CDR3 reads CASSYIPRGTRSPLHF. As DNA, the CDR3 is TGTGCCAGCAGTTATATACCGCGGGGGACTCGGTCACCCCTCCACTTT.

The V call is TRBV6-2 or TRBV6-3, the J call TRBJ2-1; tentative D call: TRBD1 (5 bases). Per the germline V gene, CDR1 is MNHEY and CDR2 is SVGEGT. This CDR3 contains 15 residues. Trimming removed 8 bases at V and 0 bases at J, with 14 bases between. CDR3 in amino acids: CASHKADNSYNEQFF. CDR3 sequence (DNA): TGTGCCAGCCATAAGGCGGACAACTCCTACAATGAGCAGTTCTTC.

The V and J genes are TRBV12-3 or TRBV12-4 and TRBJ2-2; the D gene is possibly TRBD2 (6 bases). CDR3 length: 14 amino acids. The V end lost 5 bases, the J end lost 6 bases, and 13 bases lay between the germline ends. CDR3 residues: CASSAGLGAGELFF. The CDR3 DNA reads TGTGCCAGCAGTGCGGGATTAGGGGCCGGGGAGCTGTTTTTT.

This clonotype was detected only a few times. The rearrangement uses TRBV28 and TRBJ1-5; TRBD1 agrees at 7 bases. V was clipped by 6 bases and J by 0 bases; unmatched bases: 11. The CDR3 has 17 residues. Per germline, CDR1 MDHEN and CDR2 SYDVKM. CDR3: CASSIGGGDYSNQPQHF. CDR3 nucleotide sequence: TGTGCCAGCAGCATAGGGGGCGGTGACTATAGCAATCAGCCCCAGCATTTT.

J is TRBJ2-7 and V is TRBV4-1, with D hard to call. V shed 2 bases and J shed 8 bases, with 13 bases lying between them. The CDR3 runs to 13 residues. CDR1 and CDR2 (germline): MGHRA, YSYEKL. The CDR3 nucleotides read TGCGCCAGCAGCCAATTTCGTCCAGGCAAGCAGTACTTC. Protein product: CASSQFRPGKQYF.

V usage is TRBV5-3 and J usage is TRBJ2-1; D is possibly TRBD2 (6 bases). TRBV5-3 is an ORF, with its function uncertain. This CDR3 is 16 amino acids long. V dropped 8 bases and J dropped 5 bases, with 23 bases sitting between them. The CDR3 reads CASRKTRDSLNNEQFF. The DNA of the CDR3 is TGTGCCAGCAGAAAGACCCGGGACTCCCTAAACAATGAGCAGTTCTTC.

The V and J genes are TRBV10-3 and TRBJ2-1; the D gene is possibly TRBD2 (5 bases). The germline V gene has CDR1 ENHRY and CDR2 SYGVKD. The CDR3 runs to 14 residues. V was trimmed by 0 bases and J by 7 bases, leaving 10 bases between them. The chain's CDR3 is CAISESPTGNEQFF. CDR3 coding DNA: TGTGCCATCAGTGAGTCTCCGACGGGGAATGAGCAGTTCTTC.